A selection of T cell receptor beta chains follows, all from one sample in a study of T cells in localized non-small cell lung cancer. Method: immunoSEQ multiplex PCR; TCRdb's copy keeps in-frame clones and lacks some. The sample consists of under 35,000 clones, approximately 89% of them appearing once. Here the sequenced sample was peripheral blood, taken before any cancer treatment. The receptors were gathered from a female donor over 55 with stage I lung adenocarcinoma. The CDR3 runs from the conserved cysteine through the conserved F or W. D genes are given only for firm matches. Size tells how often a clone was seen (once, few, many) or the class of an expanded clone, and some rows leave it out.

d_call,clone_size,v_call,j_call,cdr3_nt,cdr3_aa
TRBD2,-,TRBV5-1,TRBJ2-5,TGCGCCAGCGGGGATGCGGGGGGGCCGGAGACCCAGTACTTC,CASGDAGGPETQYF
-,-,TRBV2,TRBJ1-6,TGTGCCAGCAGTGAGGGGCCTCTCGGTTCACCCCTCCACTTT,CASSEGPLGSPLHF
-,once,TRBV5-1,TRBJ2-7,TGCGCCAGCAGCTTGGGTGTGAGGGGGACCTACGAGCAGTACTTC,CASSLGVRGTYEQYF
TRBD2,-,TRBV6-4,TRBJ2-7,TGTGCCAGCAGTGGCCCGGGACTAGCGGACTACGAGCAGTACTTC,CASSGPGLADYEQYF
-,-,TRBV7-9,TRBJ1-1,TGTGCCAGCAGCTCCGGGGGGGTCCGGACTGACGCTTTCTTT,CASSSGGVRTDAFF
-,-,TRBV5-1,TRBJ1-3,TGCGCCAGCAGCTTGGGGCAGTCCTCTTATGGAAACACCATATATTTT,CASSLGQSSYGNTIYF
-,-,TRBV5-1,TRBJ2-1,TGCGCCAGCAGCTTCGACCCCAGGGATGAGCAGTTCTTC,CASSFDPRDEQFF
-,few,TRBV10-3,TRBJ2-7,TGTGCCATCAAGGGGGAAACCTACGAGCAGTACTTC,CAIKGETYEQYF
-,-,TRBV15,TRBJ1-2,TGTGCCACCAGCAGAGCCGAGCTGCATGGCTACACCTTC,CATSRAELHGYTF
-,-,TRBV4-1,TRBJ2-5,TGCGCCAGCAGCCCCCCCTTCGAAGGGGCGACCCAGTACTTC,CASSPPFEGATQYF
-,-,TRBV9,TRBJ2-3,TGTGCCAGCAGCGTAGTCGGCGGACACACAGATACGCAGTATTTT,CASSVVGGHTDTQYF
TRBD2,-,TRBV7-8,TRBJ2-2,TGTGCCAGCAGCTTCCTAGCGGGACTAGCGGGGGGCACCGGGGAGCTGTTTTTT,CASSFLAGLAGGTGELFF
-,-,TRBV5-4,TRBJ2-1,TGTGCCAGCAGCTTGAGGACATCTGATGAGCAGTTCTTC,CASSLRTSDEQFF
-,-,TRBV7-2,TRBJ2-1,TGTGCCAGCAGCTTAGATAGGGCCTTGGAGTTCTTC,CASSLDRALEFF
TRBD2,-,TRBV7-2,TRBJ2-6,TGTGCCAGCAGCTTAGCGGGACTAGGCACTGGGGCCAACGTCCTGACTTTC,CASSLAGLGTGANVLTF
-,-,TRBV28,TRBJ2-7,TGTGCCAGCAGTTTTCCGCGACCGGGACGGAGGAACGACGAGCAGTACTTC,CASSFPRPGRRNDEQYF
TRBD1,-,TRBV25-1,TRBJ2-4,TGTGCCAGCAGTGGGACAGGGAGAGCCAAAAACATTCAGTACTTC,CASSGTGRAKNIQYF
-,-,TRBV28,TRBJ2-3,TGTGCCAGCAGTTTTCCCGGGACTGGGCAGTATTTT,CASSFPGTGQYF
-,-,TRBV5-4,TRBJ2-5,TGTGCCAGCAGCTTATTACAGGGGGGGAAGACCCAGTACTTC,CASSLLQGGKTQYF
TRBD1,-,TRBV30,TRBJ1-6,TGTGCCTGGGGACAGGGAGGTTTGGGCGCTTCACCCCTCCACTTT,CAWGQGGLGASPLHF
-,-,TRBV28,TRBJ1-3,TGTGCCAGCAGTTCACCCTCAACGGGGGGAAACACCATATATTTT,CASSSPSTGGNTIYF
TRBD1,-,TRBV7-9,TRBJ1-1,TGTGCCAGCAGCCTACAACCGACAGGGGCAGGGGCTTTCTTT,CASSLQPTGAGAFF
-,-,TRBV2,TRBJ1-5,TGTGCCAGCAGTGGTGAGGTCGGGAAACAGCATTTT,CASSGEVGKQHF
-,-,TRBV11-2,TRBJ1-1,TGTGCCAGCCGCCGGGAGGGCGTCGGGGCTGAAGCTTTCTTT,CASRREGVGAEAFF
TRBD2,-,TRBV6-5,TRBJ2-1,TGTGCCAGCAGTTACTCCGGGCTAGCGGGTTACAATGAGCAGTTCTTC,CASSYSGLAGYNEQFF
-,-,TRBV27,TRBJ2-7,TGTGCCAGCAGTTTATCGCGGGGCCTTAGCTCCTACGAGCAGTACTTC,CASSLSRGLSSYEQYF
-,-,TRBV28,TRBJ2-1,TGTGCCAGCAGTTTAAACCGAAATTCCTACAATGAGCAGTTCTTC,CASSLNRNSYNEQFF